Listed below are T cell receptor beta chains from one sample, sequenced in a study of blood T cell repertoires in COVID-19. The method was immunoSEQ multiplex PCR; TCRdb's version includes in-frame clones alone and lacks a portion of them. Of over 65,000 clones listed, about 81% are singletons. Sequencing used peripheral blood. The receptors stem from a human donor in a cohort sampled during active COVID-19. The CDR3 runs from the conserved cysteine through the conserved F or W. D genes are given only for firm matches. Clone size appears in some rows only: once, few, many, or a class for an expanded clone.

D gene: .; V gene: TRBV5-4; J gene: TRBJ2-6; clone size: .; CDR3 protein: CASSLGPQGTGANVLTF; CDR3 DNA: TGTGCCAGCAGCTTGGGTCCCCAGGGGACTGGGGCCAACGTCCTGACTTTC
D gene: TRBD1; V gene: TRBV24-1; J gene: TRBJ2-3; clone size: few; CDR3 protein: CATSDWTGESTDTQYF; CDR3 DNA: TGTGCCACCAGTGATTGGACAGGGGAAAGCACAGATACGCAGTATTTT
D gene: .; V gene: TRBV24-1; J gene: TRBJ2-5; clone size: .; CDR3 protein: CATSDFNGETQYF; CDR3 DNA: TGTGCCACCAGTGATTTCAACGGGGAGACCCAGTACTTC
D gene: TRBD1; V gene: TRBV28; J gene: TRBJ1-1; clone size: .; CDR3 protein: CASSSNLGTGSNFVANPGTEAFF; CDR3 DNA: TGTGCCAGCAGTTCAAACCTAGGGACAGGGTCAAACTTTGTAGCGAACCCGGGAACTGAAGCTTTCTTT
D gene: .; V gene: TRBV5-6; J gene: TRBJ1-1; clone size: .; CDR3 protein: CASSFSIAGSAFF; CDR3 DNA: TGTGCCAGCAGCTTTTCTATTGCAGGTTCAGCTTTCTTT
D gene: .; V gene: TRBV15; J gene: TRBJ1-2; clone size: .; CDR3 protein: CATSRERRATGYTF; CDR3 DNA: TGTGCCACCAGCAGAGAAAGGAGGGCAACCGGCTACACCTTC
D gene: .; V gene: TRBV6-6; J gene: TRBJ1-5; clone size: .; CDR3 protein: CASTKDGRNQPQHF; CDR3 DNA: TGTGCCAGCACTAAAGATGGGAGGAATCAGCCCCAGCATTTT
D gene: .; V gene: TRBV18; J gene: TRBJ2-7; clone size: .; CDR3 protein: CASSPQGGYEQYF; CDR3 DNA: TGTGCCAGCTCACCACAGGGAGGATACGAGCAGTACTTC
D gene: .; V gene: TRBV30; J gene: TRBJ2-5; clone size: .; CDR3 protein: CAFTGTHLAETQYF; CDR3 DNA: TGTGCCTTCACCGGGACTCACCTTGCAGAGACCCAGTACTTC
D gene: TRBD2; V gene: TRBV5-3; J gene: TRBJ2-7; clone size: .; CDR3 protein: CARSVGGGRAGYEQYF; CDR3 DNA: TGTGCCAGAAGCGTGGGGGGCGGGAGGGCCGGATACGAGCAGTACTTC
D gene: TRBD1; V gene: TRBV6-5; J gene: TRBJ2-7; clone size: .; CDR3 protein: CASSTDRGSYEQYF; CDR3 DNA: TGTGCCAGCAGCACGGACAGGGGATCCTACGAGCAGTACTTC
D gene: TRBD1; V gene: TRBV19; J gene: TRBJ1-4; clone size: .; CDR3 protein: CASMRDRATNEKLFF; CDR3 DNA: TGTGCCAGTATGAGGGACAGAGCAACTAATGAAAAACTGTTTTTT
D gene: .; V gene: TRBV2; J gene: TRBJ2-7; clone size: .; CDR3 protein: CASSEFHTTVSYEQYF; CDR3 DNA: TGTGCCAGCAGTGAATTTCATACGACAGTATCCTACGAGCAGTACTTC
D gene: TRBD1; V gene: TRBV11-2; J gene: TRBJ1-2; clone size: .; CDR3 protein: CASTSTRRTGIYGYTF; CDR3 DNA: TGTGCCAGCACCAGTACGCGTCGGACAGGAATATATGGCTACACCTTC
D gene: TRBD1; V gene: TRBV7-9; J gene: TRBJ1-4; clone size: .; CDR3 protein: CASSPDRRNEKLFF; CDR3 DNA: TGTGCCAGCAGCCCGGACAGGCGGAATGAAAAACTGTTTTTT
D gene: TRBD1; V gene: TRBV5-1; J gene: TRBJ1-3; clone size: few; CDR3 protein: CASSSGTGVDTIYF; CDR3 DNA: TGCGCCAGCAGCTCCGGGACAGGCGTAGACACCATATATTTT
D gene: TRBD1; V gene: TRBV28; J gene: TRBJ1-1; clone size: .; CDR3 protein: CASSPRQGRTEAFF; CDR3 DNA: TGTGCCAGCAGTCCCCGACAGGGGAGGACTGAAGCTTTCTTT